These 32 T cell receptor beta chains were all obtained from the same sample, sequenced in a study of T cells after yellow fever vaccination. TCRdb itself ran the 5' RACE reads through MiXCR, one entry per CDR3 protein. In the table there are 300,000 or so distinct CDR3 sequences, 6.8% of which are singletons. This specimen consisted of PBMCs, obtained roughly seven weeks after the first yellow fever vaccination. These receptors originate from a man aged 18 to 29 who received the YFV17D yellow fever vaccine.

The chain couples TRBV7-2 to TRBJ1-5; weak D call: TRBD1 (6 bases). Germline CDR1 SGHTA, CDR2 FQGNSA. Deletions cut 1 base from V and 3 bases from J, with 13 bases between. This CDR3 comprises 16 residues. CDR3: CASSLVPQGFNQPQHF. DNA of the CDR3: TGTGCCAGCAGCTTAGTACCCCAGGGGTTCAATCAGCCCCAGCATTTT.

This clonotype turned up a few times. The chain joins TRBV7-9 to TRBJ2-7; D remains unclear. This CDR3 is 12 amino acids long. V was pared by 2 bases and J by 3 bases, with 5 bases between. Germline lookup yields CDR1 SEHNR and CDR2 FQNEAQ (reference sequence). For the CDR3, the DNA is TGTGCCAGCAGCTTAAAGGGCTACGAGCAGTACTTC. Protein product: CASSLKGYEQYF.

This chain connects TRBV6-4 to TRBJ2-1; weak D call: TRBD2 (6 bases). This CDR3 contains 13 residues. CDR1 MRHNA and CDR2 SNTAGT come from the germline V gene. The germline V and J ends were trimmed by 2 bases and 10 bases, with 12 bases remaining between them. CDR3 sequence reads: CASSDVGLAEQFF. CDR3 sequence (DNA): TGTGCCAGCAGTGACGTTGGGCTAGCGGAGCAGTTCTTC.

The chain is built from TRBV20-1 and TRBJ1-4, with D perhaps matching TRBD1 (5 bases). The germline V gene encodes CDR1 DFQATT and CDR2 SNEGSKA (reference sequence). This CDR3 is built from 15 residues. Trimming took 0 bases from V and 7 from J, leaving 15 bases between them. The CDR3 coding sequence is TGCAGTGCTAGAGATCCGGGGGGTCCGGGTGAAAAACTGTTTTTT. Amino acids: CSARDPGGPGEKLFF.

The table lists this clonotype with many counts. The rearrangement links TRBV7-6 to TRBJ2-1, with D possibly TRBD1 on 6 matching bases. The V and J ends lost 4 bases and 9 bases respectively, with 13 bases between them. Germline lookup yields CDR1 SGHVS and CDR2 FNYEAQ. CDR3 size: 13 residues. CDR3 sequence reads: CASSSRGRGEQFF. The CDR3 nucleotides are TGTGCCAGCAGCTCCAGGGGACGGGGTGAGCAGTTCTTC.

This clonotype came up a few times. The chain couples TRBV12-5 to TRBJ1-6; D might be TRBD1 (6 bases). The CDR3 consists of 19 residues. CDR1 and CDR2 from the germline V gene are LGHNT and FRNRAP. The germline V and J ends were trimmed by 5 bases and 6 bases, with 26 bases remaining between them. This CDR3 is CASGLRPWGQPQLNSPLHF. CDR3 in DNA: TGTGCTAGTGGTCTTCGTCCGTGGGGGCAGCCTCAACTTAATTCACCCCTCCACTTT.

This clonotype was recorded a few times. J is TRBJ2-3 and V is TRBV25-1; D uncertain. The V and J ends lost 8 bases and 3 bases respectively, with 15 bases between them. In germline, CDR1 is MGHDK, CDR2 SYGVNS. The CDR3 extends over 14 amino acids. The CDR3 DNA follows: TGTGCCAGCGGCCCCCCAGGCCGAACAGATACGCAGTATTTT. Translation: CASGPPGRTDTQYF.

This rearrangement joins TRBV2 to TRBJ2-2, with a possible D match to TRBD1 (6 bases). The length of the CDR3 is 13 residues. Deletions cut 6 bases from V and 6 bases from J, with 11 bases between. Germline V gives CDR1 SNHLY, CDR2 FYNNEI. The CDR3 sequence is CASRQGFPGELFF. As DNA, the CDR3 is TGTGCCAGCAGACAGGGTTTCCCCGGGGAGCTGTTTTTT.

There are a few counts of this clonotype. The chain carries TRBV18 and TRBJ2-7; D not resolved. Germline V gene lookup returns CDR1 KGHSH and CDR2 LQKENI. With 0 bases removed from V and 7 bases from J, the gap between germline ends came to 13 bases. There are 14 residues in the CDR3. CDR3 protein: CASSPPASPNEQYV. CDR3 coding DNA: TGTGCCAGCTCACCACCGGCGAGTCCTAATGAGCAGTACGTC.

The chain carries TRBV4-1 and TRBJ2-7; D gene unclear. Germline CDR1 is MGHRA and CDR2 is YSYEKL. Trimming shortened V by 5 bases and J by 5 bases, and 19 bases separated the two germline ends. The length of the CDR3 is 15 residues. In nucleotides, the CDR3 is TGCGCCAGCAGCACCCCTGGAGTTCCTCCCGACGAGCAGTACTTC. It codes for CASSTPGVPPDEQYF.

The sample holds many counts of this clonotype. The chain has TRBV4-1 and TRBJ1-1; D may be TRBD1 (5 bases). The V end was cut by 4 bases, the J end by 0 bases, with 12 bases between. This CDR3 has 15 amino acids. In germline, CDR1 is MGHRA, CDR2 YSYEKL. In DNA form, the CDR3 reads TGCGCCAGCAGCCTGCAGGGAGTACTGAACACTGAAGCTTTCTTT. Its protein is CASSLQGVLNTEAFF.

The chain joins TRBV20-1 to TRBJ2-1; perhaps TRBD2 as D (5 bases). Germline values: CDR1 DFQATT, CDR2 SNEGSKA (reference sequence). V dropped 3 bases and J dropped 6 bases, with 18 bases sitting between them. The length of the CDR3 is 15 residues. The CDR3 sequence: CSASPDLRLFNEQFF. The CDR3 DNA reads TGCAGTGCTAGTCCCGACCTGCGACTATTCAATGAGCAGTTCTTC.

This clonotype was seen a handful of times. The chain carries TRBV4-1 and TRBJ2-1; the D gene is possibly TRBD2 (6 bases). CDR1 is MGHRA and CDR2 is YSYEKL in the germline V gene. Trimming removed 4 bases at V and 0 bases at J, with 28 bases between. The CDR3 spans 21 residues. The DNA for the CDR3 is TGCGCCAGCAGCCCCACCCCGGAGGGGACTTACGTATACCGCTCCTACAATGAGCAGTTCTTC. This encodes CASSPTPEGTYVYRSYNEQFF.

The table lists this clonotype with a few counts. The chain employs TRBV7-2 and TRBJ2-3, with D possibly matching TRBD2 (6 bases). The germline CDR1 and CDR2 sequences are SGHTA and FQGNSA. This CDR3 has 13 amino acids. V shed 5 bases and J shed 6 bases, with 12 bases lying between them. CDR3 amino acids: CASSPGLSDTQYF. The CDR3 nucleotides are TGTGCCAGCAGCCCGGGACTTTCGGATACGCAGTATTTT.

This clonotype was seen a handful of times. V gene TRBV2 combines with J gene TRBJ2-3; D is unresolved. This CDR3 spans 13 amino acids. Trimming took off 5 bases at V and 0 bases at J, with 6 bases between the two ends. Germline V lookup: CDR1 SNHLY, CDR2 FYNNEI. CDR3 DNA sequence: TGTGCCAGCAGTTACGTTAGCACAGATACGCAGTATTTT. Protein product: CASSYVSTDTQYF.

There are many counts of this clonotype. The chain employs TRBV7-2 and TRBJ2-1; perhaps TRBD1 as D (6 bases). The CDR3 is made up of 17 amino acids. Per the germline V gene, CDR1 is SGHTA and CDR2 is FQGNSA. Trimming pared 6 bases from V and 0 bases from J, leaving 18 bases between. CDR3 loop: CASSRTGSSGSYNEQFF. For the CDR3, the DNA is TGTGCCAGCAGTCGTACAGGGTCCTCTGGCTCCTACAATGAGCAGTTCTTC.

This clonotype was counted between two and nine times. This CDR3 is CASSSLAGTSGSGETQYF. The CDR3 DNA reads TGTGCCAGCAGCTCGTTGGCCGGGACTAGCGGGTCTGGGGAGACCCAGTACTTC. The J gene is TRBJ2-5, the V gene TRBV6-1; TRBD2 agrees at 12 bases. CDR1 and CDR2 from the germline V gene are MNHNS and SASEGT. The CDR3 spans 18 residues. V shed 6 bases, J shed 5 bases, and the junction held 16 bases outside the gene matches.

The rearrangement uses TRBV7-9 and TRBJ2-1; D is undetermined. Germline CDR1 is SEHNR and CDR2 is FQNEAQ (reference sequence). The CDR3 is 16 amino acids. Between the trimmed V and J ends, which lost 6 bases and 0 bases, there was a span of 15 bases. The CDR3 bases are TGTGCCAGCAGGTATGACGGCCCCATCTCCTACAATGAGCAGTTCTTC. It translates to CASRYDGPISYNEQFF.

Only a few counts were recorded for this clonotype. V and J are TRBV7-3 and TRBJ2-5, with a tentative D call TRBD1 (6 bases). The V end lost 0 bases, the J end lost 6 bases, and 8 bases lay between the germline ends. This CDR3 is built from 13 residues. CDR1 and CDR2 (germline): SGHTA, FQGTGA. The DNA of the CDR3 is TGTGCCAGCAGCTTAACGGACAGCAAGACCCAGTACTTC. Amino acids: CASSLTDSKTQYF. The variable domain in full, completed from reference TRBV7-3 and TRBJ2-5, reads GAGVSQTPSNKVTEKGKYVELRCDPISGHTALYWYRQSLGQGPEFLIYFQGTGAADDSGLPNDRFFAVRPEGSVSTLKIQRTERGDSAVYLCASSLTDSKTQYFGPGTRLLVL.

This chain uses TRBV21-1 with TRBJ2-2; the table's TRBD1 call for D was not verified on the DNA. TRBV21-1 corresponds to a pseudogene. The CDR3 covers 16 residues. This CDR3 reads CASSNEQGANTGELSF. CDR3 sequence (DNA): TGTGCCAGCAGCAACGAACAGGGTGCGAACACCGGGGAGCTGTCTTTT.

This clonotype was detected many times. The gene calls are TRBV5-4 and TRBJ2-1; 7 nucleotides match TRBD2. The CDR3 is 16 amino acids. V was clipped by 1 base and J by 2 bases; unmatched bases: 6. Germline V gene sequence: CDR1 SGHNT, CDR2 YYREEE (reference sequence). The CDR3 reads CASSLRRGSTYNEQFF. For the CDR3, the DNA is TGTGCCAGCAGCTTGCGGCGGGGGTCAACCTACAATGAGCAGTTCTTC.

This clonotype was seen a few times. The chain carries TRBV7-9 and TRBJ2-7; possible D gene TRBD1, 6 bases. V lost 6 bases to trimming and J lost 4 bases, with 22 bases between them. Germline assignment: CDR1 SEHNR and CDR2 FQNEAQ (reference sequence). The CDR3 loop spans 16 amino acids. The CDR3 bases are TGTGCCAGCAGGCTCGTTTTCTGGGGGCAGGCTTACGAGCAGTACTTC. The encoded protein is CASRLVFWGQAYEQYF.

The table lists this clonotype with a few counts. The chain links TRBV5-1 to TRBJ1-1; the D gene is possibly TRBD1 (5 bases). Trimming took 3 bases from V and 6 from J, leaving 12 bases between them. Germline lookup yields CDR1 SGHRS and CDR2 YFSETQ. The CDR3 is made up of 13 amino acids. CDR3 nucleotide sequence: TGCGCCAGCAGCTGGTGGGGAGGGGCTGAAGCTTTCTTT. This translates into CASSWWGGAEAFF. Drawing the rest from reference TRBV5-1 and TRBJ1-1, the complete variable domain is KAGVTQTPRYLIKTRGQQVTLSCSPISGHRSVSWYQQTPGQGLQFLFEYFSETQRNKGNFPGRFSGRQFSNSRSEMNVSTLELGDSALYLCASSWWGGAEAFFGQGTRLTVV.

This clonotype came up many times. The rearrangement uses TRBV20-1 and TRBJ1-5; D gene uncertain. The germline V gene has CDR1 DFQATT and CDR2 SNEGSKA (reference sequence). The CDR3 totals 14 residues. V was cut by 1 base and J by 1 base, with 8 bases left in between. CDR3 DNA sequence: TGCAGTGCTAGAGCCGGGTCGAGCAATCAGCCCCAGCATTTT. Translated: CSARAGSSNQPQHF.

There are a few counts of this clonotype. This chain joins TRBV4-2 and TRBJ2-5; D remains unclear. Germline lookup yields CDR1 LGHNA and CDR2 YNFKEQ. This CDR3 region has 15 residues. Trimming pared 0 bases from V and 0 bases from J, leaving 8 bases between. The CDR3 DNA is TGTGCCAGCAGCCAAGATCTGGATTACCAAGAGACCCAGTACTTC. This sequence encodes CASSQDLDYQETQYF.

This clonotype was observed a handful of times. This sequence joins TRBV18 and TRBJ1-1; D remains ambiguous. CDR3 length: 12 residues. CDR1 and CDR2 (germline): KGHSH, LQKENI. The ends were cut back, 2 bases at V and 6 bases at J, with 7 bases in the middle. CDR3 sequence: CASSPVMAEAFF. CDR3 nucleotides: TGTGCCAGCTCACCAGTGATGGCTGAAGCTTTCTTT.

A few counts support this clonotype. DNA for the CDR3: TGTGCCAGCAGCCAAGATACCGGCAATGAGCAGTTCTTC. Translation: CASSQDTGNEQFF. The chain links TRBV4-2 to TRBJ2-1; the D is unclear. V lost 0 bases, J lost 6 bases, and 6 bases lay in between. CDR1 is LGHNA and CDR2 is YNFKEQ in the germline V gene. CDR3 size: 13 residues.

The rearrangement joins TRBV7-2 to TRBJ2-4; D is unresolved. The germline V gene has CDR1 SGHTA and CDR2 FQGNSA. The CDR3 loop spans 16 amino acids. Trimming cost V 5 bases and J 0 bases, with 14 bases left between them. This chain's CDR3 is CASSQDTASAKNIQYF. The CDR3 DNA reads as TGTGCCAGCAGCCAAGACACGGCGTCAGCCAAAAACATTCAGTACTTC.

The V and J genes are TRBV19 and TRBJ1-1; D is uncertain. This CDR3 contains 11 residues. Germline CDR1 is LNHDA and CDR2 is SQIVND (reference sequence). The ends were cut back, 9 bases at V and 6 bases at J, with 11 bases in the middle. CDR3 in DNA: TGTGCCAGCCAGTTGGGCGCTGAAGCTTTCTTT. This sequence encodes CASQLGAEAFF.

This clonotype was found a few times. This chain connects TRBV11-2 to TRBJ2-1; D ambiguous. Germline loops: CDR1 SGHAT, CDR2 FQNNGV. The V gene lost 4 bases and the J gene lost 0 bases, with 4 bases spanning the gap. The CDR3 loop spans 13 amino acids. CDR3 DNA: TGTGCCAGCAGCTGGACCTCCTACAATGAGCAGTTCTTC. Encoded protein: CASSWTSYNEQFF. Full variable domain (remainder filled in from reference TRBV11-2 and TRBJ2-1): EAGVAQSPRYKIIEKRQSVAFWCNPISGHATLYWYQQILGQGPKLLIQFQNNGVVDDSQLPKDRFSAERLKGVDSTLKIQPAKLEDSAVYLCASSWTSYNEQFFGPGTRLTVL.

This clonotype was found a few times. The V and J genes are TRBV7-9 and TRBJ2-5; 8 bases match TRBD2. CDR3 size: 15 residues. V was pared by 2 bases and J by 5 bases, with 7 bases of the junction left unmatched. CDR1 is SEHNR and CDR2 is FQNEAQ in the germline V gene (reference sequence). The CDR3 loop reads CASSLYGGVGETQYF. The CDR3 coding sequence is TGTGCCAGCAGCTTATACGGGGGGGTTGGTGAGACCCAGTACTTC.

This chain connects TRBV20-1 to TRBJ2-3; 7 bases are a match to TRBD1. CDR1 DFQATT and CDR2 SNEGSKA come from the germline V gene (reference sequence). With 6 bases clipped from V and 7 bases from J, the junction kept 10 bases outside the gene matches. CDR3 length: 13 amino acids. The CDR3 reads CSALLGGGNTQYF. The CDR3 DNA sequence: TGCAGTGCATTGTTAGGGGGCGGCAATACGCAGTATTTT.